This note documents a single T cell receptor beta chain sequence. This specimen comes from a study of blood T cell repertoires in COVID-19. Some clones are missing from TCRdb's copy, which holds only in-frame ones; the method was immunoSEQ multiplex PCR. In the table there are under 350,000 clones, around 85% of which are singletons. The CDR3 is made up of 19 amino acids. Germline V gives CDR1 SEHNR, CDR2 FQNEAQ (reference sequence). V lost 5 bases and J lost 0; bases outside the gene matches: 10. This receptor was identified in a woman between 35 and 50 years old with acute COVID-19. V is TRBV7-9 and J is TRBJ2-1, with 13 nucleotides matching TRBD2. Source material: PBMCs or T cells enriched from blood (not recorded which). CDR3 sequence reads: CASSLVKRTSGSSYNEQFF. CDR3 in DNA: TGTGCCAGCAGCCTTGTGAAGAGGACTAGCGGGAGCTCCTACAATGAGCAGTTCTTC.